This T cell receptor (beta chain) emerged from a study of blood T cell repertoires in COVID-19. Individuals drawn from 20 to 25 US areas were roughly 18 to 95 years old. The CDR3 runs 18 residues. The trim removed 4 bases at V and 3 bases at J, leaving 13 bases unmatched. The germline gives CDR1 PRHDT, CDR2 FYEKMQ (reference sequence). As handled by the study authors: Amplification with reference gene primers provided the estimates of nucleated cell counts. The protocol was immunoSEQ multiplex PCR, while the TCRdb copy is restricted to in-frame clones and leaves out a portion. Clonal size and the V and J genes are those of that table, whereas D and trimming came from the DNA. This table holds a few hundred thousand clones, over 75% found once.

The origin of this receptor is a woman aged 25 to 45 who had recovered from COVID-19. This sequence joins TRBV13 and TRBJ2-2; 8 bases align to TRBD2. Material for sequencing was PBMCs or T cells enriched from blood (not recorded which). The CDR3 DNA follows: TGTGCCAGCAGCTCGACTCCGGGACTAGATTTTGACACCGGGGAGCTGTTTTTT. Translating it yields CASSSTPGLDFDTGELFF.